The T cell receptor (beta chain) under discussion was sequenced for a study of blood T cell repertoires in COVID-19. Generated by immunoSEQ multiplex PCR, the TCRdb table keeps only in-frame clones and is missing some. The sample holds about 120,000 clones, around 88% seen once. Germline V gene sequence: CDR1 MDHEN, CDR2 SYDVKM. V lost 7 bases to trimming and J lost 4 bases, with 23 bases between them. This CDR3 is 16 amino acids long. The chain joins TRBV28 to TRBJ2-7; the D gene is possibly TRBD2 (7 bases). Sequencing input: peripheral blood. The receptor was isolated from a woman aged 50 to 60 with active or convalescent COVID-19. The CDR3 spells CASNPGGLGSGYEQYF. The CDR3 DNA is TGTGCCAGCAACCCGGGGGGCCTGGGGTCTGGGTACGAGCAGTACTTC.